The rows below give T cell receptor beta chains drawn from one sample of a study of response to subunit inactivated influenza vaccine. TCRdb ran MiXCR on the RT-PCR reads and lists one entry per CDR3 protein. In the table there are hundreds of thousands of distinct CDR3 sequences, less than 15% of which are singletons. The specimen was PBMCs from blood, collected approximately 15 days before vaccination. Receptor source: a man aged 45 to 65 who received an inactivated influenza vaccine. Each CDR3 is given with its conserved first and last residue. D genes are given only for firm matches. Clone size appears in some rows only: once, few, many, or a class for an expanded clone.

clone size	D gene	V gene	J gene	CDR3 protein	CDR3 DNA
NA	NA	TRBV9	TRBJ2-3	CASSVGDFSTDTQYF	TGTGCCAGCAGCGTAGGGGACTTCAGCACAGATACGCAGTATTTT
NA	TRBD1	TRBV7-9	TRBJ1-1	CASSLAWGQGTNTEAFF	TGTGCCAGCAGCTTAGCTTGGGGACAGGGCACGAACACTGAAGCTTTCTTT
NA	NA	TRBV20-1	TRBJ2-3	CSAVTTLGTDTQYF	TGCAGTGCGGTGACGACCCTCGGCACAGATACGCAGTATTTT
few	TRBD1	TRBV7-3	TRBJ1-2	CASSLIRQGRWSGSSNYGYTF	TGTGCCAGCAGCTTAATTCGACAGGGAAGGTGGAGCGGAAGCTCTAACTATGGCTACACCTTC
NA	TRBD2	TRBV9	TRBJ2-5	CASSPWGGNQETQYF	TGTGCCAGCAGCCCATGGGGGGGGAATCAAGAGACCCAGTACTTC
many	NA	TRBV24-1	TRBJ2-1	CATSGYQGITYNEQFF	TGTGCCACCAGTGGTTACCAGGGGATAACCTACAATGAGCAGTTCTTC
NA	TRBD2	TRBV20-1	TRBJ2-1	CSARDSAGTSGGDEQFF	TGCAGTGCTAGAGATTCTGCTGGGACTAGCGGGGGAGATGAGCAGTTCTTC
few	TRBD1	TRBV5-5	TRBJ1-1	CASSFGTGSTEAFF	TGTGCCAGCAGCTTTGGGACAGGTTCCACTGAAGCTTTCTTT
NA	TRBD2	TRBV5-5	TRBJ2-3	CASSLATGGTGSTDTQYF	TGTGCCAGCAGCTTGGCTACGGGGGGAACCGGTAGCACAGATACGCAGTATTTT
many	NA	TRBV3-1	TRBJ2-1	CASSNREFNEQFF	TGTGCCAGCAGTAACAGGGAGTTTAATGAGCAGTTCTTC